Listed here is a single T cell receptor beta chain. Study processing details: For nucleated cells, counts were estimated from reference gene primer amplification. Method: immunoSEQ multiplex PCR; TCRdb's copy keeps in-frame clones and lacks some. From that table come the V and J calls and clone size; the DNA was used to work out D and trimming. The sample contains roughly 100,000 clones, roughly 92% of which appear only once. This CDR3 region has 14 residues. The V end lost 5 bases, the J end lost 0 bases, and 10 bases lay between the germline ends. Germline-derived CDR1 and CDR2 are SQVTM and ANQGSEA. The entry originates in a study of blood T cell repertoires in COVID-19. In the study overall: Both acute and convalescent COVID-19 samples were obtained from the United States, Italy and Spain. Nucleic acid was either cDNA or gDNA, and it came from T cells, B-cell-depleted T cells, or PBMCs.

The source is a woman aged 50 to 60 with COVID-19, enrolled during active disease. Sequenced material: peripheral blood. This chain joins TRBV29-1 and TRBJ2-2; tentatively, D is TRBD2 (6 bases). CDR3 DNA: TGCAGCGTTATTGTAGCGGCGAACACCGGGGAGCTGTTTTTT. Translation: CSVIVAANTGELFF.